The 9 T cell receptor beta chains given below trace back to one sample, sequenced in a study of cytomegalovirus exposure and HLA in healthy donors. PCR used 60 Vbeta primers and 13 Jbeta primers. Only in-frame clones appear in the TCRdb table, and some are missing; sequencing was by immunoSEQ multiplex PCR. The data contain about 170,000 clones, around 80% of them singletons. The source material was PBMCs. The receptors shown here come from a woman aged 25-40 years in good health and CMV-seropositive.

CDR3 sequence reads: CASSLRASRQETQYF. Written as DNA, the CDR3 is TGTGCCAGCTCGTTAAGGGCTAGCAGACAAGAGACCCAGTACTTC. The gene calls are TRBV18 and TRBJ2-5; the D gene is possibly TRBD2 (5 bases). The CDR3 has 15 residues. Trimming cost V 6 bases and J 2 bases, with 16 bases left between them. CDR1 and CDR2 (germline): KGHSH, LQKENI.

The V and J genes are TRBV2 and TRBJ2-5; 8 nucleotides align to TRBD2. After removal of 5 bases from V and 4 bases from J, the junction contained 9 bases not matched to a gene. The V gene's germline CDR1 is SNHLY and CDR2 FYNNEI. The CDR3 spans 15 residues. CDR3 sequence reads: CASSTSGSARETQYF. CDR3 in DNA: TGTGCCAGCAGTACCAGCGGGAGTGCTAGAGAGACCCAGTACTTC.

The CDR3 here is CASRGTGSSYEQYF. The CDR3 bases are TGCGCCAGCAGGGGGACAGGAAGCTCCTACGAGCAGTACTTC. The chain is built from TRBV5-1 and TRBJ2-7; 8 nucleotides line up with TRBD1. The CDR3 is made up of 14 amino acids. In germline, CDR1 is SGHRS, CDR2 YFSETQ. After removal of 5 bases from V and 0 bases from J, the junction contained 4 bases not matched to a gene.

The J gene is TRBJ1-1, the V gene TRBV30, with D hard to call. Germline V lookup: CDR1 GTSNPN, CDR2 SVGIG (reference sequence). V gave up 3 bases and J gave up 1 base, with 9 bases separating them. CDR3 size: 13 residues. The CDR3 nucleotides read TGTGCCTGGAGGGGCCAGTGGAACACTGAAGCTTTCTTT. Its protein is CAWRGQWNTEAFF. The full variable domain, in which reference TRBV30 and TRBJ1-1 provide the parts outside the CDR3, is SQTIHQWPATLVQPVGSPLSLECTVEGTSNPNLYWYRQAAGRGLQLLFYSVGIGQISSEVPQNLSASRPQDRQFILSSKKLLLSDSGFYLCAWRGQWNTEAFFGQGTRLTVV.

The J gene is TRBJ2-2, the V gene TRBV6-4, with TRBD2 matching 7 bases. The length of the CDR3 is 14 residues. After removal of 2 bases from V and 4 bases from J, the junction contained 1 base not matched to a gene. Germline V gives CDR1 MRHNA, CDR2 SNTAGT. CDR3 nucleotides: TGTGCCAGCAGTGACGGGAGGGCCACCGGGGAGCTGTTTTTT. This codes for CASSDGRATGELFF.

The chain has TRBV9 and TRBJ2-3; D may be TRBD2 (5 bases). With 1 base removed from V and 1 base from J, the gap between germline ends came to 10 bases. The germline V gene has CDR1 SGDLS and CDR2 YYNGEE. This CDR3 contains 15 residues. CDR3 DNA sequence: TGTGCCAGCAGCGTAAGCCCGAGGGGCACAGATACGCAGTATTTT. Translation gives CASSVSPRGTDTQYF.

The chain joins TRBV2 to TRBJ2-1, with D maybe TRBD2 (5 bases). V dropped 8 bases and J dropped 6 bases, with 14 bases sitting between them. Germline V CDR1 and CDR2: SNHLY, FYNNEI. The CDR3 contains 13 residues. The CDR3 DNA reads TGTGCCAGCGGGAGTAGTCGCGGCAATGAGCAGTTCTTC. Protein sequence: CASGSSRGNEQFF.

The rearrangement joins TRBV6-1 to TRBJ2-7; a possible D gene is TRBD2 (5 bases). This CDR3 contains 12 residues. V was trimmed by 7 bases and J by 6 bases, leaving 13 bases between them. The germline V gene has CDR1 MNHNS and CDR2 SASEGT. CDR3: CASKLDLGEQYF. The DNA of the CDR3 is TGTGCCAGCAAACTAGATCTGGGCGAGCAGTACTTC.

The rearrangement joins TRBV5-6 to TRBJ2-4, with D possibly TRBD1 on 5 matching bases. Between the trimmed V and J ends, which lost 2 bases and 1 base, there was a span of 7 bases. Germline V gene sequence: CDR1 SGHDT, CDR2 YYEEEE. The CDR3 has 14 residues. The CDR3 loop is CASSFRVAKNIQYF. DNA for the CDR3: TGTGCCAGCAGCTTCAGGGTCGCCAAAAACATTCAGTACTTC.